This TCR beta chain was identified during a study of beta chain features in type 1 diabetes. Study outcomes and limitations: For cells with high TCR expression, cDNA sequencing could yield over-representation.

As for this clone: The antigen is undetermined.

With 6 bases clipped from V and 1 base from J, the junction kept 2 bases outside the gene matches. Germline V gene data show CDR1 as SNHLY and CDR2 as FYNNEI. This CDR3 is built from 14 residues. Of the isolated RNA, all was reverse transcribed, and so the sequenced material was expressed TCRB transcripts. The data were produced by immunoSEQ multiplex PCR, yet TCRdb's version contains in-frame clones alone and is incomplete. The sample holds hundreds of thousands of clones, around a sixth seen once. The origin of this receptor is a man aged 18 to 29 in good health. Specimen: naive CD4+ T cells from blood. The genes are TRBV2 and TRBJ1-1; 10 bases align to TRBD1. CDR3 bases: TGTGCCAGCAGGGGGGACAGGGGGAACACTGAAGCTTTCTTT. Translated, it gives CASRGDRGNTEAFF.